The text below deals with one T cell receptor beta chain. Its antigen is still unknown. The PCR ran on 60 Vbeta and 13 Jbeta primers. Libraries were prepared by immunoSEQ multiplex PCR; TCRdb keeps only in-frame clonotypes and omits some of them. The sample includes approximately 130,000 clones, roughly four fifths seen only once; the top ten take 6.3%. This sample stems from a study of cytomegalovirus exposure and HLA in healthy donors. Study observations and caveats: Analyzed later, association rates of TCRs varied across HLA loci, with DRB1 most and HLA-C fewest. Immune exposure data for these donors was limited to CMV serostatus. For cytomegalovirus status, the classifier reportedly gave diagnoses with high specificity and sensitivity. As confirmed in vitro, three CMV-associated chains were specific for CMV antigens.

J was trimmed by 6 bases and V by 6 bases; bases with no gene match: 7. CDR3 length equals 14 residues. CDR1 is MDHEN and CDR2 is SYDVKM in the germline V gene. Material: PBMCs. The receptor was derived from a woman in her thirties or forties in good health and CMV-seronegative. The chain carries TRBV28 and TRBJ1-4; 7 positions match TRBD1. In nucleotides, the CDR3 is TGTGCCAGCAGCCACGGGACAGTATATGAAAAACTGTTTTTT. This sequence encodes CASSHGTVYEKLFF.